These 13 T cell receptor beta chains share one sample of origin, sequenced in a study of CD8+ T cells in alopecia areata (dated by TCRdb to the late 2010s). Library generation was performed with the immunoSEQ multiplex PCR assay. To provide template for TCR sequencing, every sample had RNA extracted and reverse transcribed into cDNA. TCRdb limited this immuneACCESS table to in-frame rearrangements with V and J called. A share of clones is missing; checked studies link under half to unresolved V genes, and the rest is unexplained. The sample table contains some 99,000 clones; only one count was recorded for 35% to 50% of them. In total, the top ten clones hold about 0.79% of the sample. The sequenced sample consisted of CD4+ T cells sorted from blood. These receptors all come from a human donor with alopecia areata.

This clone appeared once. The genes are TRBV28 and TRBJ2-4; no reliable D call. The CDR3 runs 16 residues. V lost 5 bases and J lost 1, with 15 bases in between. CDR1 is MDHEN, CDR2 SYDVKM, per germline. CDR3: CASSDAIPSAKNIQYF. The CDR3 DNA follows: TGTGCCAGCAGTGACGCTATACCTTCCGCCAAAAACATTCAGTACTTC.

V and J are TRBV27 and TRBJ1-1; D remains ambiguous. This CDR3 is 11 amino acids long. Trimming pared 7 bases from V and 0 bases from J, leaving 3 bases between. Germline CDR1 is MNHEY and CDR2 is SMNVEV (reference sequence). CDR3 protein: CASKVNTEAFF. The CDR3 DNA sequence: TGTGCCAGCAAGGTGAACACTGAAGCTTTCTTT.

The gene calls are TRBV29-1 and TRBJ1-2; no clear D. The CDR3 has 14 amino acids. The germline CDR1 and CDR2 sequences are SQVTM and ANQGSEA. The V gene lost 2 bases and the J gene lost 4 bases, with 14 bases spanning the gap. CDR3 protein: CSVESGLVSYGYTF. CDR3 nucleotides: TGCAGCGTTGAAAGCGGCCTCGTGAGCTATGGCTACACCTTC. Drawing the rest from reference TRBV29-1 and TRBJ1-2, the complete variable domain is SAVISQKPSRDICQRGTSLTIQCQVDSQVTMMFWYRQQPGQSLTLIATANQGSEATYESGFVIDKFPISRPNLTFSTLTVSNMSPEDSSIYLCSVESGLVSYGYTFGSGTRLTVV.

The CDR3 spells CSVAWGGPYEQYF. Here the CDR3 DNA reads TGCAGCGTTGCTTGGGGGGGCCCCTACGAGCAGTACTTC. V usage is TRBV29-1 and J usage is TRBJ2-7; possibly TRBD2 for D (7 bases). The CDR3 extends over 13 amino acids. V lost 4 bases, J lost 2 bases, and 12 bases lay in between. CDR1 and CDR2 from the germline V gene are SQVTM and ANQGSEA.

The chain carries TRBV5-4 and TRBJ2-5; D could derive from TRBD1 or TRBD2 (5 bases each). The CDR3 totals 14 residues. Germline CDR1 reads SGHNT; CDR2 reads YYREEE (reference sequence). With 5 bases removed from V and 3 bases from J, the gap between germline ends came to 14 bases. The CDR3 DNA is TGTGCCAGCAGTCCACCTGGGGGAAAAGAGACCCAGTACTTC. Translated: CASSPPGGKETQYF.

This clone came up a few times. The rearrangement links TRBV4-1 to TRBJ2-3, with TRBD1 identical over 9 bases. Germline CDR1 is MGHRA and CDR2 is YSYEKL. J gave up 2 bases and V 4 bases, and 7 bases lay outside the gene matches. The CDR3 runs to 16 residues. The CDR3 here is CASSPTTGGNTDTQYF. The DNA of the CDR3 is TGCGCCAGCAGCCCTACGACAGGGGGTAACACAGATACGCAGTATTTT.

This sequence joins TRBV28 and TRBJ1-2; the D is unclear. Germline V gives CDR1 MDHEN, CDR2 SYDVKM. Trimming cost V 7 bases and J 7 bases, with 16 bases left between them. The CDR3 loop spans 13 amino acids. Written as DNA, the CDR3 is TGTGCCAGCAACAGTTGGAGGGCGGGTGGCTACACCTTC. Its translation is CASNSWRAGGYTF.

This clone was seen more than once but under ten times. The chain couples TRBV29-1 to TRBJ2-3; TRBD1 matches 7 bases. CDR3 length equals 14 residues. Per the germline V gene, CDR1 is SQVTM and CDR2 is ANQGSEA. V gave up 3 bases and J gave up 4 bases; unmatched junction bases: 7. The DNA of the CDR3 is TGCAGCGTTGAGAGTAGGGGGCGGCCAGATACGCAGTATTTT. Its protein product is CSVESRGRPDTQYF.

This rearrangement joins TRBV6-5 to TRBJ1-2; maybe TRBD1 (6 bases). The CDR3 covers 13 residues. The germline V and J ends were trimmed by 10 bases and 3 bases, with 15 bases remaining between them. From germline, CDR1 is MNHEY and CDR2 SVGAGI. CDR3 nucleotide sequence: TGTGCCACCAGGAGGGGGGAGGACTATGGCTACACCTTC. Its protein is CATRRGEDYGYTF.

This clone was observed a handful of times. The gene calls are TRBV5-1 and TRBJ2-3; D might be TRBD1 (5 bases). The V gene's germline CDR1 is SGHRS and CDR2 YFSETQ. V dropped 4 bases and J dropped 1 base, with 16 bases sitting between them. The CDR3 totals 16 residues. CDR3 loop: CASSPSSWGRTDTQYF. CDR3 bases: TGCGCCAGCAGCCCCTCTTCTTGGGGCCGCACAGATACGCAGTATTTT.

The V call is TRBV5-1, the J call TRBJ1-2; no reliable D call. The CDR3 extends over 14 amino acids. The germline CDR1 and CDR2 sequences are SGHRS and YFSETQ. V lost 5 bases and J 4 bases, leaving 15 bases between the germline ends. DNA of the CDR3: TGCGCCAGCAGTACTCTGGACGGGCCCTATGGCTACACCTTC. Protein: CASSTLDGPYGYTF.

This chain joins TRBV6-5 and TRBJ2-1; D is possibly TRBD2 (5 bases). Trimming cost V 2 bases and J 7 bases, with 12 bases left between them. Per the germline V gene, CDR1 is MNHEY and CDR2 is SVGAGI. The CDR3 covers 14 residues. The CDR3 loop is CASSYERAQNEQFF. The CDR3 DNA is TGTGCCAGCAGTTACGAGAGGGCGCAGAATGAGCAGTTCTTC.

The V call is TRBV28, the J call TRBJ2-5; maybe TRBD2 (5 bases). CDR1 and CDR2 from the germline V gene are MDHEN and SYDVKM. This CDR3 region has 15 residues. Trimming stripped 6 bases from V and 5 bases from J, with 19 bases between. The DNA for the CDR3 is TGTGCCAGCAGCCCCGTCCCGGGGTTAGGGGAGACCCAGTACTTC. It specifies CASSPVPGLGETQYF.